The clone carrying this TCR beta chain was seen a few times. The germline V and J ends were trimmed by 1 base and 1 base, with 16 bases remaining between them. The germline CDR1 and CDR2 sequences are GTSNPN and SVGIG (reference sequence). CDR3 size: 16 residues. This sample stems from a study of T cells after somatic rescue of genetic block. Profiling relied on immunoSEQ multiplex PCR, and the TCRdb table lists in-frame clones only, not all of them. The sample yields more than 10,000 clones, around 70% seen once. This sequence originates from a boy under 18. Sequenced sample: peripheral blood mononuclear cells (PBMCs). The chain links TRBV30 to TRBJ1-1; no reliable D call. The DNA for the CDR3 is TGTGCCTGGAGTGACTGGACTCCAAGAGGGAACACTGAAGCTTTCTTT. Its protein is CAWSDWTPRGNTEAFF. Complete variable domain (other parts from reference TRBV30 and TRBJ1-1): SQTIHQWPATLVQPVGSPLSLECTVEGTSNPNLYWYRQAAGRGLQLLFYSVGIGQISSEVPQNLSASRPQDRQFILSSKKLLLSDSGFYLCAWSDWTPRGNTEAFFGQGTRLTVV.